This T cell receptor beta chain stems from a study of regulatory T cells in long-lasting Graves disease. Study conclusions and caveats: Persistent disease preferred TRBV28, TRBJ1-2 and TRBJ2-5; new disease, TRBV20-1 and TRBJ2-1. New patients shared fewer public clonotypes (around 880) than persistent patients did (around 2,700). Those with persistent Graves' had less TCR diversity than newly diagnosed patients.

Researchers made TCR beta libraries by using iRepertoire HTBI primers and running Arm-PCR on CDR3 regions. In the study's own analysis: Across the samples, identification revealed about 62 TRBV and 12 to 15 TRBJ segments. TCRdb re-called the multiplex PCR reads with MiXCR, one entry per CDR3 protein. The V and J calls follow TCRdb's processing rather than the paper's. The table lists 400,000 to 500,000 distinct CDR3 sequences, more than 20% of them singletons, with 7.8% in the top ten. The V gene lost 7 bases and the J gene lost 5 bases, with 12 bases spanning the gap. Per germline, CDR1 LNHNV and CDR2 YYDKDF (reference sequence). The CDR3 length is 13 residues. Of note for this clonotype: Its matching antigen is unknown.

Specified time point: persistent/refractory GD, antithyroid drugs over 5 years with positive TRAb. Extracted RNA from PBMCs served as the source of the TCR library. The V gene is TRBV15, the J gene TRBJ1-5; D is unresolved. This TCR was recovered from a female donor with Graves disease. The sample here was peripheral blood mononuclear cells (PBMCs), taken when the disease was refractory, from a patient treated with antithyroid drugs. CDR3 coding DNA: TGTGCCACCAAAGGACCGGAATATCAGCCCCAGCATTTT. Its protein product is CATKGPEYQPQHF.